Included here is one TCR beta chain sequence, with context. It lacks a known antigen. Base qualities are missing; no much larger clone stands one base away. From the cysteine through the phenylalanine, the CDR3 covers 14 amino acids. Only the CDR3 region is kept as DNA, spanning 42 bases read in frame from base 1. Germline trimming amounts to 5 bases on V and 5 bases on J, with 8 as the count of junction bases outside the gene matches. CDR1 and CDR2 (SEHNR, FQNEAQ) derive from the germline V gene (reference sequence). In total, just over 650 healthy bone marrow donors made up the cohort. At the time of sampling, all cohort members were nominally healthy, though unrecorded immune exposures were likely present. The donor tested CMV seropositive, placing the donor among the roughly 300 seropositive members of the cohort. Each donor provided a peripheral blood sample, and peripheral blood mononuclear cells were used for TCR beta sequencing. Genomic DNA extraction from the blood cell samples was performed with the Qiagen DNeasy Blood Extraction Kit.

The data belong to a study of cytomegalovirus exposure and HLA in healthy donors (dated by TCRdb to about 2017). Study-wide context: An earlier analysis of some 600 of the donors reported approximately 300 Gb of sequence data and around 110 million unique TCR beta sequences obtained from around 180 million T cells. An early release covering about 600 HLA-typed donors comprised roughly 300 gigabases of sequencing data and around 80 million unique TCR sequences. The study profiled the T cell repertoires of 500 to 800 subjects by immunosequencing and related them to cytomegalovirus serostatus. HLA typing included class I and class II loci at four-digit resolution. A later analysis re-examined previously published TCR beta repertoires from several hundred donors and added high-resolution HLA genotyping to investigate patterns of TCR occurrence. Every discovery cohort repertoire had been produced on one sequencing platform. Donor age, sex, ethnicity and CMV serostatus were compiled alongside the repertoire data. Among almost 400 genotyped donors of the cohort, an average of roughly 240,000 unique TCR beta nucleotide sequences were sequenced per donor, around 20% of them non-productive. In an earlier analysis of about 590 of the donors, high-throughput TCR beta sequencing was used to judge whether each TCR beta V gene segment behaved as functional or pseudogenic. Along with the roughly 670-subject first cohort, a separate validation cohort of 120 different subjects was used. Typing coverage differed by locus: A, B, C, DRB1 and DQB1 were typed in about 620-640 donors, DQA1 in about 500, DPA1 in over 600, and DPB1 in just under 490. About five DR-DQ haplotypes were handled as single units for association and clustering because linkage in the cohort was strong. Rather than drawing on any new phenotypic data, the later analysis identified candidate immune exposures from TCR beta sequences and the way those sequences occurred across donors. The study aimed to test whether signatures of past pathogen exposure could be identified by cataloging public T cell receptors. A later genetic analysis used genome-wide SNP genotypes for about 55% of the 666 donors, treating that subset as a discovery cohort. Of the roughly 410 genotyped donors, 81% were placed in the genetic ancestry cluster associated with self-reported Caucasian donors. High-throughput TCR immunosequencing, statistical association of individual TCRs with disease status, and machine learning were combined to predict cytomegalovirus infection status. The full study reports these points: Only TCR beta chains were sequenced in this cohort, and the absence of alpha or paired-chain data limited detectable features. According to the authors, the approach could potentially be generalized to other disease states and immunological phenotypes. An association between a missense DCLRE1C variant and V-gene and J-gene trimming of TCR beta chains was found in a later genetic analysis and replicated in an independent cohort. Assigning TCR associations to individual alleles was difficult when HLA alleles, especially DR and DQ, strongly co-occurred. Roughly 15 rarely observed V segments, including chromosome 9 orphons, were excluded from the earlier analysis of several hundred of the donors because counts were too low. A later genetic analysis reported fewer N-insertions in productive TCRs among donors in an Asian-associated ancestry cluster than the roughly 720-donor mean. A later analysis reported that several top co-occurrence clusters appeared linked to parvovirus B19, influenza, CMV and Epstein-Barr virus. In both the original and validation cohorts, the classifier was reported to diagnose cytomegalovirus status with high specificity and sensitivity. An earlier analysis of approximately 540 of the donors showed that most TCR beta V segments appeared in productive rearrangements either about 87% or about 30% of the time, which broadly matched IMGT annotations. Most TCR sequences were observed very rarely across donors, whereas some public TCRs were present in many individuals. Compared with equally common non-associated chains, HLA-associated TCR beta chains in a later analysis were more clonally expanded and had lower generation probabilities. Because HLA typing was unavailable for some donors at each locus, only the typed subset was used in association tests. Immune exposure information for the cohort was limited to CMV serostatus. Linkage disequilibrium might explain the correlated functional status among segregating V segments, but an unknown experimental factor could not be excluded. In a later analysis, TCR association rates were found to vary across HLA loci, with the most associated TCRs seen for DRB1 alleles and the fewest for HLA-C alleles. Because the 87-base-pair reads could not distinguish some IMGT-functional V segments, including TRBV6-2 and TRBV6-3, those segments were excluded. A total of fewer than 200 TCR beta chains were listed by the study as associated with cytomegalovirus. The presence/absence analyses assumed that sequencing depth was roughly uniform across donors, and that assumption may not be true. In vitro tests confirmed that a few of the cytomegalovirus-associated TCR beta chains recognize cytomegalovirus antigens. A further reported finding was that TCR beta sequences accurately predicted the HLA-A and HLA-B alleles for most subjects in the first cohort. A group of highly shared sequence variants was considered likely to be a technical artifact of the sequencing pipeline. According to a later analysis, most CMV-associated TCR beta chains appeared to be HLA-restricted, and the HLA associations seemed to be driven largely by CMV exposure. At a false discovery rate of 0.05, a later analysis linked 15,000 to 20,000 TCR beta sequences to specific HLA alleles.

Preparation of the library involved the immunoSEQ multiplex PCR assay. A mixture of 60 forward primers for TCR Vbeta segments and 13 reverse primers for TCR Jbeta segments was used in the multiplex PCR. The CDR3 region of rearranged TCR beta genes was amplified from genomic DNA with a multiplex PCR assay. The amplified TCR beta libraries were sequenced on the Illumina HiSeq System as 87-base-pair reads. Regarding the original processing steps: A later analysis counted some 80 million unique TCR beta chains across the approximately 700 repertoires, and some 12 million of these chains were shared by at least two donors. Raw reads were error-corrected and collapsed into unique sequences with a nearest-neighbor algorithm that merged closely related sequences to remove PCR and sequencing errors. V, D and J gene segments were assigned by aligning CDR3 sequences to IMGT reference sequences. For a sequence to be retained, at least a six-nucleotide match to both a V gene segment and a J gene segment was required. Rearrangements were called productive when the CDR3 lacked stop codons and stayed in frame with V and J; all others were non-productive. Following IMGT convention, CDR3 was defined as the stretch from the second conserved V-encoded cysteine to the conserved J-encoded phenylalanine. Sequences without an unambiguous match to a single V gene segment were excluded from the earlier analysis of several hundred of the donors. An earlier analysis of fewer than 650 of the donors classified V segments as functional when productive rearrangements were above 56.7% and as segregating when the standard deviation between donors was above 5%. A statistical classification framework was developed to diagnose cytomegalovirus status using the catalog of TCR beta chain sequences. In a later analysis, V and J genes were assigned by comparing TCR nucleotide sequences against IMGT/GENE-DB human TR gene sequences. Using the TCRdist pipeline, a later analysis assigned CDR3 sequences along with most-parsimonious VDJ recombination scenarios. In a later analysis, each TCR beta chain was defined by its CDR3 amino acid sequence together with its V-gene family, and reads lacking a unique V-gene family were excluded. As a way to deal with suspected cross-contamination and a sequencing artifact, a later analysis dropped hundreds of nucleotide sequences that were highly shared and had low generation probability. In a later analysis, a clonal expansion index for each public chain was calculated from normalized within-repertoire ranks of inferred template counts. In a later analysis, generation probabilities were computed using a VDJ recombination model fitted to out-of-frame rearrangements, and the results were checked against IGoR. In a later analysis, hypergeometric tests were used to score TCR-TCR, TCR-HLA and TCR-CMV co-occurrence, with a repertoire-size bias correction applied to TCR pairs. False discovery rates were estimated in a later analysis by permuting HLA or CMV assignments 20 times. A later analysis grouped co-occurring TCRs with DBSCAN, adding TCRdist sequence similarity when clustering within HLA-allele-positive subsets. Repertoires with fewer than 30,000 or more than 120,000 public chains, plus five repertoires with anomalous nucleotide sharing, were excluded from co-occurrence clustering. TCRdb obtained this table from immuneACCESS and retained in-frame rearrangements with V and J assigned. These tables miss some clones; where compared with another copy, unresolved V genes account for less than half of the shortfall, and the remainder is unexplained. V and J calls and clone size are copied from that table; D and trimming were computed from the DNA. Within this sample are about 180,000 clones, with 77% of them counted one time only. In total, the top ten clones hold about 1.5% of the sample.

The sequence derives from a woman aged 25 to 39 in good health and CMV-seropositive. Sequenced sample: PBMCs. Recombination linked TRBV7-9 to TRBJ2-7, and 8 junction bases match TRBD1. The DNA sequence is given as TGTGCCAGCAGCCCATGGACAGGGATTCACGAGCAGTACTTC. Its protein product is CASSPWTGIHEQYF.